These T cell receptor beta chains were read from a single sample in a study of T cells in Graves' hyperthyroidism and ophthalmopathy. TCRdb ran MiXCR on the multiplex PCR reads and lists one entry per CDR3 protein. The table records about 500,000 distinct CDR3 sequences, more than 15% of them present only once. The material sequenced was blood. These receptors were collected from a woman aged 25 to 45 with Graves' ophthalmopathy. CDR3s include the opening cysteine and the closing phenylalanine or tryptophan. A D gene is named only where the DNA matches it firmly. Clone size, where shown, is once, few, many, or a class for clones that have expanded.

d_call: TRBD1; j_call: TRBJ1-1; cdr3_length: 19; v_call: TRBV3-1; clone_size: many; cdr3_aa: CASSKQRQGVSVRDTEAFF; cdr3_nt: TGTGCCAGCAGCAAACAGCGACAGGGAGTTTCTGTTCGCGACACTGAAGCTTTCTTT
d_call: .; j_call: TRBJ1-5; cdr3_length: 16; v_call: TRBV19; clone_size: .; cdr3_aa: CASSMMSEFSNQPQHF; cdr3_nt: TGTGCCAGTAGTATGATGAGTGAATTTAGCAATCAGCCCCAGCATTTT
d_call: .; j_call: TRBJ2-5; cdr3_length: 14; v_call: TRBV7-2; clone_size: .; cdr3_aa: CASSLVGIYETQYF; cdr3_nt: TGTGCCAGCAGCTTAGTGGGAATTTACGAGACCCAGTACTTC
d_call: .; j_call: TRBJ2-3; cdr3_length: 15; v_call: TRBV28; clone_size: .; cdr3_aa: CASSSTDSPQSTQYF; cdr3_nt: TGTGCCAGCAGTTCCACGGACAGTCCCCAGAGTACGCAGTATTTT
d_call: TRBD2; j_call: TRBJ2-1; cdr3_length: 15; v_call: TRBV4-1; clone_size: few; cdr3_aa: CASSQTGGPFYEQFF; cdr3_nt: TGCGCCAGCAGCCAAACGGGAGGGCCCTTTTATGAGCAGTTCTTC
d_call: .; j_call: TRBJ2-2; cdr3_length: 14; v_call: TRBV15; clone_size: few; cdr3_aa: CATSRVGNAGELFF; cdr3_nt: TGTGCCACCAGCAGAGTCGGAAACGCCGGGGAGCTGTTTTTT
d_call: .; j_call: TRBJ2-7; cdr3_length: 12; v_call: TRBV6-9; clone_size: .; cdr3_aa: CASSFRLDEQYF; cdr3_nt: TGTGCCAGCAGTTTTCGACTGGACGAGCAGTACTTC
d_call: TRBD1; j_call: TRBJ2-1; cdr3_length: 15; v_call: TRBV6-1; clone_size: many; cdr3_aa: CASSNLGQGAREQFF; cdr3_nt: TGTGCCAGCAGTAACCTCGGACAGGGGGCTCGAGAGCAGTTCTTC
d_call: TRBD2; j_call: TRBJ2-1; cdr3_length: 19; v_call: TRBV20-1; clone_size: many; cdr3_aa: CSASSSASGSGGSYNEQFF; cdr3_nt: TGCAGTGCTAGTAGTTCCGCTAGCGGGAGTGGGGGCTCCTACAATGAGCAGTTCTTC
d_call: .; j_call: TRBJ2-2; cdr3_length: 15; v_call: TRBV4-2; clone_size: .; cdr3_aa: CASRHDRRATGELFF; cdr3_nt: TGTGCCAGCAGACACGACCGGAGGGCCACCGGGGAGCTGTTTTTT
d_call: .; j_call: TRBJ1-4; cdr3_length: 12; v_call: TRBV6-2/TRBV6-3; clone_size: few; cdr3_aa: CASSDGPTELFF; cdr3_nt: TGTGCCAGCAGTGACGGACCAACGGAACTGTTTTTT
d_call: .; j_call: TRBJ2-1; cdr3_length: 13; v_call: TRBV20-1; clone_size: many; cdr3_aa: CSARTASYNEQFF; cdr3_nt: TGCAGTGCCAGGACAGCTTCCTACAATGAGCAGTTCTTC
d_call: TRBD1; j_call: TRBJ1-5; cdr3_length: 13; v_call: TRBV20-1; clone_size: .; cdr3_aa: CSARETGRQPQHF; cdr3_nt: TGCAGTGCTAGAGAGACAGGGAGACAGCCCCAGCATTTT
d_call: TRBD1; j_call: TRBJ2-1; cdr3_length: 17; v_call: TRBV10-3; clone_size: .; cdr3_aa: CAIRDRGRGAMSSEQFF; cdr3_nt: TGTGCCATCCGGGACAGGGGGCGAGGAGCAATGAGTAGTGAGCAGTTCTTC
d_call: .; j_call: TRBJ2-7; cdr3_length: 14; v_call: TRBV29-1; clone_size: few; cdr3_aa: CSVVDPTHSYEQYF; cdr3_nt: TGCAGCGTTGTAGACCCAACCCACTCCTACGAGCAGTACTTC
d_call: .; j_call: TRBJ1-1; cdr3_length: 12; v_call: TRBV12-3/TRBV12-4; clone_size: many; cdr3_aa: CASTIDPYEAFF; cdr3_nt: TGTGCCAGCACCATTGACCCCTACGAAGCTTTCTTT
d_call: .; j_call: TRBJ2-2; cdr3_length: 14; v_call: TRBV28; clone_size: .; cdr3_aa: CASSYRENTGELFF; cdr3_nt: TGTGCCAGCAGTTATCGAGAGAACACCGGGGAGCTGTTTTTT
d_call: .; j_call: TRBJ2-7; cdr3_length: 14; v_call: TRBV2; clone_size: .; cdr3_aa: CASSEAGRYYEQYF; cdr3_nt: TGTGCCAGCAGTGAAGCCGGGCGTTACTACGAGCAGTACTTC
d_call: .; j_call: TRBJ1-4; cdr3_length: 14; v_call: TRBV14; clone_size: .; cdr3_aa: CASSRDLRDEKLFF; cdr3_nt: TGTGCCAGCAGCAGAGACCTCAGGGATGAAAAACTGTTTTTT
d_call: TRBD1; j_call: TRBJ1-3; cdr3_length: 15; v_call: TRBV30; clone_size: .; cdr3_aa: CAWSVPTGAGNTIYF; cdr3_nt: TGTGCCTGGAGTGTACCCACAGGGGCTGGAAACACCATATATTTT
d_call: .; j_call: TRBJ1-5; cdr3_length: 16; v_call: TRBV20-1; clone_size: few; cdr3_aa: CSARLPGPTRNQPQHF; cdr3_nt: TGCAGTGCTAGGTTGCCAGGACCCACCAGGAACCAGCCCCAGCATTTT
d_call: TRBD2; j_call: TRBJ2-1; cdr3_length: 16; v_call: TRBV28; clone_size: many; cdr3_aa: CASTILAGAGVGEQFF; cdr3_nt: TGTGCCAGTACAATTCTAGCGGGAGCAGGAGTGGGTGAGCAGTTCTTC
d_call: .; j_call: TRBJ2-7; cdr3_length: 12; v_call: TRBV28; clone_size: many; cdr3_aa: CASNDGTYEQYF; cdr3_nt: TGTGCCAGCAACGACGGTACCTACGAGCAGTACTTC
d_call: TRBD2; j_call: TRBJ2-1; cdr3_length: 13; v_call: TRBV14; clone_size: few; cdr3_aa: CASSQVRGGEQFF; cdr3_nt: TGTGCCAGCAGCCAAGTCCGGGGGGGTGAGCAGTTCTTC